The 27 T cell receptor beta chains below come from one sample, sequenced in a study of blood T cell repertoires in COVID-19. Repertoires were generated with immunoSEQ multiplex PCR, while TCRdb's copy carries only in-frame clones and drops some. Of some 200,000 clones in the sample, approximately 90% were seen once. Material for sequencing was PBMCs or T cells enriched from blood (not recorded which). These receptors all come from a woman in her twenties or thirties who had recovered from COVID-19.

V gene TRBV4-3 combines with J gene TRBJ2-7, with D unclear. Trimming stripped 0 bases from V and 5 bases from J, with 8 bases between. This CDR3 has 13 residues. Germline CDR1 and CDR2: LGHNA and YSLEER. The CDR3 is CASSQDLRDEQYF. As DNA, the CDR3 is TGCGCCAGCAGCCAAGATCTACGGGACGAGCAGTACTTC.

There are a few counts of this clone. The V gene is TRBV28, the J gene TRBJ1-2, with D hard to call. CDR3 length: 15 residues. V lost 6 bases and J lost 8, with 22 bases in between. Looked up from germline, CDR1 is MDHEN and CDR2 is SYDVKM. The CDR3 sequence: CASSPSTGALEGYTF. For the CDR3, the DNA is TGTGCCAGCAGCCCTTCGACGGGTGCTTTGGAAGGCTACACCTTC.

The rearrangement links TRBV15 to TRBJ1-5, with TRBD1 as a possible D gene (5 bases). The CDR3 is made up of 13 amino acids. Germline CDR1 is LNHNV and CDR2 is YYDKDF (reference sequence). Trimming shortened V by 5 bases and J by 4 bases, and 9 bases separated the two germline ends. CDR3 region: CATSGDFNQPQHF. The CDR3 DNA reads as TGTGCCACCAGCGGGGACTTTAATCAGCCCCAGCATTTT.

The chain recombines TRBV5-1 with TRBJ2-5; a weak D match, TRBD2 (5 bases). CDR1 is SGHRS, CDR2 YFSETQ, per germline. The CDR3 spans 15 residues. V was cut by 2 bases and J by 4 bases, with 15 bases left in between. CDR3 sequence reads: CASSLEGLWGETQYF. CDR3 DNA sequence: TGCGCCAGCAGCTTAGAGGGTCTATGGGGAGAGACCCAGTACTTC.

The chain couples TRBV20-1 to TRBJ2-5; the D is unclear. CDR1 and CDR2 (germline): DFQATT, SNEGSKA (reference sequence). This CDR3 has 11 residues. V shed 2 bases and J shed 5 bases, with 6 bases lying between them. The CDR3 region is CSARFSETQYF. As DNA, the CDR3 is TGCAGTGCTAGATTCTCTGAGACCCAGTACTTC.

The rearrangement links TRBV5-6 to TRBJ2-5, with 10 bases aligning to TRBD1. Germline V gives CDR1 SGHDT, CDR2 YYEEEE. This CDR3 region has 16 residues. V was clipped by 0 bases and J by 5 bases; unmatched bases: 7. CDR3: CASSLVGTGVLETQYF. CDR3 in DNA: TGTGCCAGCAGCTTGGTTGGGACAGGGGTATTGGAGACCCAGTACTTC.

This chain connects TRBV19 to TRBJ1-2; 7 bases align to TRBD1. Trimming cost V 5 bases and J 3 bases; bases outside gene matches: 6. Per germline, CDR1 LNHDA and CDR2 SQIVND (reference sequence). This CDR3 contains 14 residues. CDR3 DNA: TGTGCCAGTAGTGAGGGGGCTTCATACTATGGCTACACCTTC. Translating gives CASSEGASYYGYTF.

This clone was seen only once. The rearrangement links TRBV21-1 to TRBJ2-1; no check of the table's D call, TRBD2, against the DNA was made. TRBV21-1 is tagged as a pseudogene. This CDR3 has 12 amino acids. The CDR3 loop is CASSKVWEEQFF. For the CDR3, the DNA is TGTGCCAGCAGCAAAGTCTGGGAGGAGCAGTTCTTC.

J is TRBJ1-4 and V is TRBV28; D remains unclear. In germline, CDR1 is MDHEN, CDR2 SYDVKM. The CDR3 has 15 amino acids. Trimming cost V 2 bases and J 3 bases, with 10 bases left between them. CDR3 DNA: TGTGCCAGCAGTTTACACGGGAAACCTAATGAAAAACTGTTTTTT. Translating it yields CASSLHGKPNEKLFF.

The J gene is TRBJ1-2, the V gene TRBV5-1; D is uncertain. CDR1 is SGHRS, CDR2 YFSETQ, per germline. Trimming took off 0 bases at V and 7 bases at J, with 7 bases between the two ends. This CDR3 is built from 12 residues. This chain's CDR3 is CASSLDFGGYTF. The CDR3 nucleotides read TGCGCCAGCAGCTTGGACTTCGGTGGCTACACCTTC.

This clone was detected once. The chain joins TRBV3-1 (or the pseudogene TRBV3-2) to TRBJ1-5, with 8 positions matching TRBD1. Germline V gene sequence: CDR1 LGHDT, CDR2 YNNKEL (reference sequence). CDR3 length equals 14 residues. V lost 4 bases and J lost 4; bases outside the gene matches: 3. The CDR3 sequence: CASSPRQGNQPQHF. The CDR3 DNA is TGTGCCAGCAGCCCACGACAGGGGAATCAGCCCCAGCATTTT.

The chain couples TRBV29-1 to TRBJ1-1; no clear D gene. V shed 3 bases and J shed 10 bases, with 15 bases lying between them. CDR1 is SQVTM, CDR2 ANQGSEA, per germline. There are 12 residues in the CDR3. The chain's CDR3 is CSVEKGAFGAFF. In DNA form, the CDR3 reads TGCAGCGTTGAGAAGGGAGCATTCGGAGCTTTCTTT.

This clone was observed once. The chain joins TRBV15 to TRBJ1-1; a possible D gene is TRBD1 (6 bases). CDR3 length: 15 residues. Germline V CDR1 and CDR2: LNHNV, YYDKDF (reference sequence). V lost 0 bases and J 0 bases, leaving 8 bases between the germline ends. CDR3 amino acids: CATSRDNRVNTEAFF. For the CDR3, the DNA is TGTGCCACCAGCAGAGATAACAGGGTGAACACTGAAGCTTTCTTT.

This clone was counted only a few times. The chain couples TRBV4-2 to TRBJ2-7, with D possibly TRBD1 on 5 matching bases. Trimming removed 0 bases from V and 1 base from J, with 10 bases in between. Looked up from germline, CDR1 is LGHNA and CDR2 is YNFKEQ. The CDR3 totals 15 residues. The CDR3 DNA reads TGTGCCAGCAGCCAAGAACAAGCAGGGTCCTACGAGCAGTACTTC. This gives the protein CASSQEQAGSYEQYF.

This chain joins TRBV9 and TRBJ2-2, with 7 nucleotides matching TRBD2. V lost 3 bases, J lost 1 base, and 9 bases stayed unmatched. This CDR3 region has 17 residues. Germline CDR1 reads SGDLS; CDR2 reads YYNGEE. DNA of the CDR3: TGTGCCAGCAGCGCCCAGAGAGCGGGGCGGAACACCGGGGAGCTGTTTTTT. Protein sequence: CASSAQRAGRNTGELFF.

The J gene is TRBJ2-1, the V gene TRBV9; the match to TRBD2 covers 9 bases. The CDR3 is made up of 14 amino acids. V lost 0 bases, J lost 10 bases, and 5 bases stayed unmatched. The germline V gene encodes CDR1 SGDLS and CDR2 YYNGEE. The CDR3 DNA is TGTGCCAGCAGCGTAGAGGGACTAGCAGAAGAGCAGTTCTTC. This codes for CASSVEGLAEEQFF. Complete variable domain (other parts from reference TRBV9 and TRBJ2-1): DSGVTQTPKHLITATGQRVTLRCSPRSGDLSVYWYQQSLDQGLQFLIQYYNGEERAKGNILERFSAQQFPDLHSELNLSSLELGDSALYFCASSVEGLAEEQFFGPGTRLTVL.

This clone showed up just a few times. The CDR3 reads CASSPLSTDTQYF. CDR3 in DNA: TGTGCCAGCTCACCCTTGAGCACAGATACGCAGTATTTT. The chain joins TRBV18 to TRBJ2-3; no firm D call. The germline gives CDR1 KGHSH, CDR2 LQKENI. The ends were cut back, 3 bases at V and 0 bases at J, with 4 bases in the middle. This CDR3 region has 13 residues.

The chain is built from TRBV2 and TRBJ2-1; D is unclear. V shed 5 bases and J shed 4 bases, with 12 bases lying between them. CDR3 length: 14 residues. Germline V lookup: CDR1 SNHLY, CDR2 FYNNEI. The CDR3, as DNA: TGTGCCAGCAGTTCCGTGACACGATACAATGAGCAGTTCTTC. Its protein product is CASSSVTRYNEQFF. Full variable domain (outside the CDR3, taken from reference TRBV2 and TRBJ2-1): EPEVTQTPSHQVTQMGQEVILRCVPISNHLYFYWYRQILGQKVEFLVSFYNNEISEKSEIFDDQFSVERPDGSNFTLKIRSTKLEDSAMYFCASSSVTRYNEQFFGPGTRLTVL.

This chain links TRBV21-1 with TRBJ1-1. TRBV21-1 is labeled a pseudogene. CDR3 length equals 16 residues. This chain's CDR3 is CASSKALYCRNFEAFF. CDR3 in DNA: TGTGCCAGCAGCAAAGCGCTTTATTGTAGAAATTTTGAAGCTTTCTTT.

The chain links TRBV14 to TRBJ2-1, with 7 bases fitting TRBD2. The CDR3 covers 12 residues. V gave up 4 bases and J gave up 9 bases; unmatched junction bases: 3. The germline gives CDR1 SGHDN, CDR2 FVKESK. CDR3 nucleotides: TGTGCCAGCAGCCGGGGGAGGGCTGAGCAGTTCTTC. The encoded protein is CASSRGRAEQFF.

This clone has a single count. The V and J genes are TRBV5-1 and TRBJ1-5; 7 bases are shared with TRBD1. This CDR3 has 14 residues. Germline values: CDR1 SGHRS, CDR2 YFSETQ. V lost 4 bases and J lost 4; bases outside the gene matches: 5. The CDR3 reads CASSPGTANQPQHF. The CDR3 bases are TGCGCCAGCAGCCCTGGGACAGCGAATCAGCCCCAGCATTTT.

The count of this clone is one. CDR3 sequence (DNA): TGTGCCAGCAGCTTGTGGGGGGATCAGGATACGCAGTATTTT. It encodes CASSLWGDQDTQYF. This sequence joins TRBV5-6 and TRBJ2-3, with D possibly being TRBD2 (6 bases). This CDR3 is built from 14 residues. The germline V gene encodes CDR1 SGHDT and CDR2 YYEEEE. With 1 base removed from V and 6 bases from J, the gap between germline ends came to 12 bases.

The rearrangement joins TRBV18 to TRBJ2-1, with 13 bases matching TRBD2. Germline values: CDR1 KGHSH, CDR2 LQKENI. The CDR3 is 17 amino acids. V gave up 4 bases and J gave up 6 bases; unmatched junction bases: 9. The CDR3 DNA sequence: TGTGCCAGCTCACGAAATACCGGGACTAGCGGGGCCAATGAGCAGTTCTTC. This sequence encodes CASSRNTGTSGANEQFF.

The chain is built from TRBV6-5 and TRBJ2-7; 10 bases are a match to TRBD1. Germline values: CDR1 MNHEY, CDR2 SVGAGI. Germline trimming cut 6 bases from V and 7 bases from J; bases unmatched to any gene: 12. This CDR3 is 15 amino acids long. CDR3 in amino acids: CASSRLRDRGEEQYF. The CDR3 DNA reads as TGTGCCAGCAGCCGCCTCCGGGACAGGGGAGAAGAGCAGTACTTC.

The chain joins TRBV9 to TRBJ2-2; D is unclear. The germline V and J ends were trimmed by 5 bases and 5 bases, with 4 bases remaining between them. Germline V lookup: CDR1 SGDLS, CDR2 YYNGEE. This CDR3 has 11 residues. In DNA, the CDR3 is TGTGCCAGCAGTCTTACCGGGGAGCTGTTTTTT. This translates into CASSLTGELFF.

In this sample, this clone turned up once. The chain has TRBV9 and TRBJ1-6; possibly TRBD1 for D (6 bases). Deletions cut 0 bases from V and 9 bases from J, with 13 bases between. The germline CDR1 and CDR2 sequences are SGDLS and YYNGEE. This CDR3 region has 15 residues. CDR3 in amino acids: CASSVAGGERSPLHF. The CDR3 bases are TGTGCCAGCAGCGTAGCTGGGGGCGAACGTTCACCCCTCCACTTT.

This clone was picked up a small number of times. The same CDR3 arises from other DNA sequences in this sample as well. This chain uses TRBV6-5 with TRBJ1-1, with D unclear. In germline, CDR1 is MNHEY, CDR2 SVGAGI. CDR3 length: 14 amino acids. Trimming pared 0 bases from V and 1 base from J, leaving 6 bases between. In DNA, the CDR3 is TGTGCCAGCAGTTACTCGAGAAGGAACACTGAAGCTTTCTTT. Translating it yields CASSYSRRNTEAFF.